A single T cell receptor (beta chain) is shown here with its context. This sample stems from a study of cytomegalovirus exposure and HLA in healthy donors. As for the study in general: Among about 179 million T cells, an earlier analysis found roughly 100 million unique TCR beta sequences.

The PCR ran on 60 Vbeta and 13 Jbeta primers. Sequencing was performed with immunoSEQ multiplex PCR; in TCRdb, only in-frame clones are kept and a portion is missing. The sample has approximately 84,000 clones, more than 70% seen once; the top ten hold 2% to 3%. Germline values: CDR1 SGDLS, CDR2 YYNGEE. The V gene end was trimmed by 5 bases and the J gene end by 0 bases; junction bases not matched to a gene: 4. The CDR3 covers 15 residues. The sample comprised PBMCs. This clonotype was sampled from a male donor in good health and CMV-seropositive. The genes are TRBV9 and TRBJ2-2; TRBD2 matches at 7 bases. This CDR3 is CASRRAGTNTGELFF. The CDR3 nucleotides are TGTGCCAGCAGACGAGCGGGGACGAACACCGGGGAGCTGTTTTTT. The full variable domain, completed using reference TRBV9 and TRBJ2-2, is DSGVTQTPKHLITATGQRVTLRCSPRSGDLSVYWYQQSLDQGLQFLIQYYNGEERAKGNILERFSAQQFPDLHSELNLSSLELGDSALYFCASRRAGTNTGELFFGEGSRLTVL.